Below are 12 T cell receptor beta chains sequenced from a single sample in a study of radiation and T cells in renal cell carcinoma. Time point described: baseline pretreatment blood. Described treatment: 15 Gy SBRT to primary tumor, nephrectomy 4 weeks later. The assay was immunoSEQ multiplex PCR, and TCRdb's table has in-frame clones only and misses some. The data show roughly 120,000 clones, roughly 85% seen once. Sequencing was performed on blood, taken from a patient whose treatment included radiotherapy and nephrectomy. The receptors come from a woman aged 55-69 years with renal cell carcinoma.

Worth noting for this clone: The same CDR3 is also encoded by other DNA sequences in this sample. This chain joins TRBV5-4 and TRBJ2-3; D may correspond to TRBD1 or TRBD2 (5 bases each). CDR3 length: 15 residues. Trimming cost V 0 bases and J 5 bases, with 13 bases left between them. Germline V gives CDR1 SGHNT, CDR2 YYREEE (reference sequence). CDR3 nucleotide sequence: TGTGCCAGCAGCTTGGCTAGGGCTGGGGGAGATACGCAGTATTTT. Protein product: CASSLARAGGDTQYF.

The gene calls are TRBV5-1 and TRBJ1-5; no reliable D call. Per the germline V gene, CDR1 is SGHRS and CDR2 is YFSETQ. The V and J ends lost 0 bases and 4 bases respectively, with 8 bases between them. The CDR3 has 14 amino acids. The chain's CDR3 is CASSLGGRNQPQHF. As DNA, the CDR3 is TGCGCCAGCAGCTTGGGGGGAAGGAATCAGCCCCAGCATTTT.

V and J are TRBV7-9 and TRBJ2-5, with TRBD2 identical over 7 bases. CDR3 length equals 14 residues. CDR1 and CDR2 (germline): SEHNR, FQNEAQ (reference sequence). V gave up 5 bases and J gave up 6 bases; unmatched junction bases: 9. The CDR3 region has the DNA TGTGCCAGCAGCCCCGTGGGAGGGCGGAAGACCCAGTACTTC. It specifies CASSPVGGRKTQYF.

This chain joins TRBV19 and TRBJ2-3, with D perhaps TRBD2 (5 bases). This CDR3 is built from 17 residues. The ends were cut back, 6 bases at V and 4 bases at J, with 23 bases in the middle. The germline V gene encodes CDR1 LNHDA and CDR2 SQIVND (reference sequence). CDR3 DNA sequence: TGTGCCAGTAGACCCGCTCGGGTAGCGTCTCGCGCAGATACGCAGTATTTT. Encoded protein: CASRPARVASRADTQYF.

The V and J genes are TRBV2 and TRBJ1-2, with TRBD1 matching 7 bases. The length of the CDR3 is 12 residues. The J segment lost 7 bases and the V segment lost 3 bases, leaving 2 bases of the junction unmatched. CDR1 is SNHLY, CDR2 FYNNEI, per germline. CDR3 nucleotides: TGTGCCAGCAGTGACAGGGGGATTGGCTACACCTTC. Translating gives CASSDRGIGYTF.

This clone was seen a few times. The CDR3 coding sequence is TGCAGTGCAAGTCAAAACACTGAAGCTTTCTTT. Translation gives CSASQNTEAFF. This chain connects TRBV20-1 to TRBJ1-1; D remains unclear. Trimming stripped 6 bases from V and 2 bases from J, with 7 bases between. Per the germline V gene, CDR1 is DFQATT and CDR2 is SNEGSKA (reference sequence). CDR3 length equals 11 residues.

The gene calls are TRBV28 and TRBJ1-5; D unclear. CDR1 MDHEN and CDR2 SYDVKM come from the germline V gene. The CDR3 covers 11 residues. Trimming pared 2 bases from V and 4 bases from J, leaving 0 bases between. The chain's CDR3 is CASSLNQPQHF. CDR3 bases: TGTGCCAGCAGTTTAAATCAGCCCCAGCATTTT. Drawing the rest from reference TRBV28 and TRBJ1-5, the complete variable domain is DVKVTQSSRYLVKRTGEKVFLECVQDMDHENMFWYRQDPGLGLRLIYFSYDVKMKEKGDIPEGYSVSREKKERFSLILESASTNQTSMYLCASSLNQPQHFGDGTRLSIL.

The table lists this clone with a count of one. The rearrangement joins TRBV5-6 to TRBJ2-5, with 10 nucleotides matching TRBD1. The CDR3 has 16 residues. With 0 bases clipped from V and 4 bases from J, the junction kept 6 bases outside the gene matches. Germline V gives CDR1 SGHDT, CDR2 YYEEEE. CDR3 in DNA: TGTGCCAGCAGCTTGGAGGTGACAGGGGGCCGAGAGACCCAGTACTTC. The encoded protein is CASSLEVTGGRETQYF.

The V and J genes are TRBV5-1 and TRBJ2-7; D uncertain. Germline lookup yields CDR1 SGHRS and CDR2 YFSETQ. CDR3 length: 14 residues. The V end lost 3 bases, the J end lost 1 base, and 11 bases lay between the germline ends. The CDR3, as DNA: TGCGCCAGCAGCTCCGAAGGGCTTTCCTACGAGCAGTACTTC. Its protein product is CASSSEGLSYEQYF.

The chain joins TRBV6-1 to TRBJ2-7; either TRBD1 or TRBD2 may fit D (5 bases each). V was shortened by 4 bases and J by 0 bases, with 16 bases between the two germline ends. The CDR3 spans 16 residues. Per the germline V gene, CDR1 is MNHNS and CDR2 is SASEGT. This CDR3 reads CASSAYVAGTSYEQYF. CDR3 DNA sequence: TGTGCCAGCAGTGCTTATGTCGCAGGGACCTCCTACGAGCAGTACTTC.

The gene calls are TRBV6-6 and TRBJ2-7, with 8 bases matching TRBD1. The V gene's germline CDR1 is MNHNY and CDR2 SVGAGI (reference sequence). CDR3 length: 15 amino acids. V lost 6 bases to trimming and J lost 1 base; unmatched junction nucleotides: 8. For the CDR3, the DNA is TGTGCCAGCAGGCTTAACAGGGGGGCGTCCTACGAGCAGTACTTC. Its translation is CASRLNRGASYEQYF.

The chain is built from TRBV5-1 and TRBJ2-5, with no clear D. The CDR3 length is 13 residues. V lost 4 bases and J lost 7, with 14 bases in between. The germline V gene has CDR1 SGHRS and CDR2 YFSETQ. CDR3 in amino acids: CASSTSLTGTQYF. The CDR3 DNA reads TGCGCCAGCAGCACGTCCCTCACGGGGACCCAGTACTTC.